What follows describes a single T cell receptor beta chain. Antigen unknown. V shed 3 bases, J shed 2 bases, and the junction held 10 bases outside the gene matches. CDR1 SGHDT and CDR2 YYEEEE come from the germline V gene. The CDR3 has 18 residues. This sample stems from a study of cytomegalovirus exposure and HLA in healthy donors. Broader study findings: Sequences of the TCR beta chain were said to predict the HLA-A and HLA-B alleles of most subjects accurately. In vitro work confirmed that three CMV-associated chains recognize CMV antigens. V segments that were indistinguishable, TRBV6-2 and TRBV6-3 among them, were omitted from analysis.

The PCR used 60 Vbeta and 13 Jbeta primers. Libraries were prepared by immunoSEQ multiplex PCR; TCRdb keeps only in-frame clonotypes and omits some of them. Its listing shows approximately 110,000 clones. The TCR sequence derives from a man aged 35 to 55 in good health and CMV-seronegative. The sample was PBMCs. This chain uses TRBV5-6 with TRBJ2-6; the match to TRBD1 covers 8 bases. CDR3 region: CASSSAGTGLTGANVLTF. The CDR3 DNA is TGTGCCAGCAGCTCCGCCGGGACAGGTCTAACTGGGGCCAACGTCCTGACTTTC.